Following are 8 T cell receptor beta chains from one sample sequenced in a study of blood T cell repertoires in COVID-19. Only in-frame clones appear in the TCRdb table, and some are missing; sequencing was by immunoSEQ multiplex PCR. Among 200,000 to 300,000 clones listed, 83% were seen once. The sample taken for sequencing was peripheral blood. The receptor set was obtained from a human donor in a cohort sampled during active COVID-19.

This sequence joins TRBV6-4 and TRBJ2-2; 9 bases are a match to TRBD1. The length of the CDR3 is 14 residues. In germline, CDR1 is MRHNA, CDR2 SNTAGT. J was trimmed by 5 bases and V by 5 bases; bases with no gene match: 3. CDR3 DNA: TGTGCCAGCAGTCCGGGACAGGGAACCGGGGAGCTGTTTTTT. This codes for CASSPGQGTGELFF.

The chain combines TRBV15 with TRBJ1-4; 9 bases agree with TRBD1. This CDR3 has 15 residues. Germline loops: CDR1 LNHNV, CDR2 YYDKDF (reference sequence). Trimming at V came to 11 bases and at J to 8 bases, leaving 15 bases not matched to a gene. The CDR3 DNA sequence: TGTGCCGCACGCGGGTCGGGACAGGGCTGGGAAAAACTGTTTTTT. This gives the protein CAARGSGQGWEKLFF.

This clone was counted a single time. The sample contains more than one DNA sequence encoding this CDR3. The chain joins TRBV5-1 to TRBJ2-1; possible D gene TRBD1, 6 bases. The CDR3 extends over 15 amino acids. Per the germline V gene, CDR1 is SGHRS and CDR2 is YFSETQ. V lost 0 bases, J lost 6 bases, and 13 bases lay in between. CDR3 in amino acids: CASSLAGTGFNEQFF. DNA for the CDR3: TGCGCCAGCAGCTTGGCCGGTACAGGGTTCAATGAGCAGTTCTTC.

J is TRBJ2-7 and V is TRBV27; 7 bases are shared with TRBD2. V dropped 2 bases and J dropped 4; count of bases not matched to a gene: 8. Germline CDR1 MNHEY, CDR2 SMNVEV (reference sequence). The CDR3 has 15 amino acids. In DNA, the CDR3 is TGTGCCAGCAGTTTAATGCCCGGACTAGAGTACGAGCAGTACTTC. Translating gives CASSLMPGLEYEQYF.

This clone was found once. V and J are TRBV12-5 and TRBJ1-2, with D possibly matching TRBD1 (5 bases). The CDR3 has 14 residues. Germline CDR1 LGHNT, CDR2 FRNRAP. Deletions cut 3 bases from V and 7 bases from J, with 15 bases between. The CDR3, as DNA: TGTGCTAGTGGTTTCGGGGGATACGATAGTGGCTACACCTTC. This sequence encodes CASGFGGYDSGYTF.

This chain connects TRBV18 to TRBJ1-2, with TRBD1 matching 9 bases. V lost 2 bases and J lost 0; bases outside the gene matches: 7. The germline gives CDR1 KGHSH, CDR2 LQKENI. CDR3 length equals 17 residues. CDR3 in amino acids: CASSPGQGPLPNYGYTF. In nucleotides, the CDR3 is TGTGCCAGCTCACCAGGACAGGGGCCCCTCCCTAACTATGGCTACACCTTC.

The rearrangement links TRBV9 to TRBJ1-2; 8 bases are a match to TRBD1. The CDR3 is 14 amino acids. With V trimmed by 3 bases and J by 6 bases, 7 bases remained unmatched. CDR1 SGDLS and CDR2 YYNGEE come from the germline V gene. The DNA for the CDR3 is TGTGCCAGCAGCGCCCGGACAGGGTTTGATGGCTACACCTTC. Translation gives CASSARTGFDGYTF.

This chain uses TRBV2 with TRBJ1-2; possible D gene TRBD1, 5 bases. With 10 bases removed from V and 2 bases from J, the gap between germline ends came to 14 bases. Germline CDR1 SNHLY, CDR2 FYNNEI. This CDR3 region has 13 residues. CDR3 sequence (DNA): TGTGCCACCCTCATGGGGCGGAACTATGGCTACACCTTC. It yields the protein CATLMGRNYGYTF.